This entry lists 32 T cell receptor beta chains sequenced from one sample in a study of blood T cell repertoires in COVID-19. Repertoires were generated with immunoSEQ multiplex PCR, while TCRdb's copy carries only in-frame clones and drops some. In the table there are around 130,000 clones, around 90% of which are singletons. The material sequenced was peripheral blood. These TCRs come from a human donor in a cohort sampled during active COVID-19.

The V gene is TRBV7-2, the J gene TRBJ1-1, with D unresolved. The CDR3 spans 13 residues. Trimming shortened V by 5 bases and J by 4 bases, and 11 bases separated the two germline ends. Germline loops: CDR1 SGHTA, CDR2 FQGNSA. The CDR3 loop reads CASSTYSTTEAFF. The CDR3, as DNA: TGTGCCAGCAGCACATACAGCACCACTGAAGCTTTCTTT.

This CDR3 reads CASIQNNAPGGEAFF. CDR3 DNA sequence: TGTGCCAGCATCCAGAACAACGCCCCCGGGGGTGAAGCTTTCTTT. This chain links TRBV7-9 with TRBJ1-1; a possible D gene is TRBD1 (5 bases). The V end lost 7 bases, the J end lost 7 bases, and 22 bases lay between the germline ends. There are 15 residues in the CDR3. The germline gives CDR1 SEHNR, CDR2 FQNEAQ (reference sequence). The full variable domain, completed using reference TRBV7-9 and TRBJ1-1, is DTGVSQNPRHKITKRGQNVTFRCDPISEHNRLYWYRQTLGQGPEFLTYFQNEAQLEKSRLLSDRFSAERPKGSFSTLEIQRTEQGDSAMYLCASIQNNAPGGEAFFGQGTRLTVV.

This sequence joins TRBV3-1 (or the pseudogene TRBV3-2) and TRBJ2-3, with a possible D match to TRBD2 (6 bases). CDR1 and CDR2 from the germline V gene are LGHDT and YNNKEL (reference sequence). The CDR3 is 16 residues long. Trimming removed 0 bases at V and 0 bases at J, with 10 bases between. The chain's CDR3 is CASSQDAGWSTDTQYF. The CDR3, as DNA: TGTGCCAGCAGCCAAGATGCGGGATGGAGCACAGATACGCAGTATTTT.

The chain combines TRBV19 with TRBJ2-2; D not certain. The CDR3 is made up of 15 amino acids. In germline, CDR1 is LNHDA, CDR2 SQIVND (reference sequence). V was pared by 3 bases and J by 0 bases, with 8 bases between. CDR3 residues: CASSIMAANTGELFF. CDR3 in DNA: TGTGCCAGTAGTATCATGGCTGCGAACACCGGGGAGCTGTTTTTT. The full variable domain, with the rest looked up from reference TRBV19 and TRBJ2-2, is DGGITQSPKYLFRKEGQNVTLSCEQNLNHDAMYWYRQDPGQGLRLIYYSQIVNDFQKGDIAEGYSVSREKKESFPLTVTSAQKNPTAFYLCASSIMAANTGELFFGEGSRLTVL.

Remarks on this clone: One end of the junction varies from germline; a read error may be responsible. The chain couples TRBV28 to TRBJ2-7, with unresolved D. The CDR3 length is 13 residues. Germline CDR1 reads MDHEN; CDR2 reads SYDVKM. The DNA of the CDR3 is TGTGCCAGCAGTTTAAGTGGTCGATACGAGCAATACTTC. This codes for CASSLSGRYEQYF.

The chain employs TRBV5-4 and TRBJ2-4; 8 bases align to TRBD1. This CDR3 region has 14 residues. From germline, CDR1 is SGHNT and CDR2 YYREEE (reference sequence). V trimming: 4 bases; J trimming: 6 bases; junction bases outside the gene matches: 6. The CDR3 loop is CASSAPDRGNIQYF. The CDR3 DNA follows: TGTGCCAGCAGCGCTCCTGACAGGGGAAACATTCAGTACTTC.

This clone was recorded only once. The chain couples TRBV7-2 to TRBJ2-3; D unresolved. Germline lookup yields CDR1 SGHTA and CDR2 FQGNSA. The CDR3 is 14 residues long. V lost 11 bases, J lost 6 bases, and 21 bases lay in between. CDR3 region: CAGTTQPNVDTQYF. As DNA, the CDR3 is TGTGCCGGAACTACACAACCCAACGTGGATACGCAGTATTTT.

The chain is built from TRBV7-2 and TRBJ1-5, with D perhaps TRBD1 (6 bases). V gave up 4 bases and J gave up 5 bases, with 12 bases separating them. In germline, CDR1 is SGHTA, CDR2 FQGNSA. The CDR3 has 14 residues. This chain's CDR3 is CASSSTGSDQPQHF. The DNA of the CDR3 is TGTGCCAGCAGCTCGACAGGATCTGATCAGCCCCAGCATTTT.

V gene TRBV15 combines with J gene TRBJ1-6; D not certain. The germline CDR1 and CDR2 sequences are LNHNV and YYDKDF (reference sequence). With 1 base removed from V and 0 bases from J, the gap between germline ends came to 13 bases. This CDR3 has 18 residues. CDR3 residues: CATSRGATPRSYNSPLHF. CDR3 DNA: TGTGCCACCAGCAGAGGGGCGACACCTCGCTCCTATAATTCACCCCTCCACTTT. Filled out from reference TRBV15 and TRBJ1-6, the complete variable domain reads DAMVIQNPRYQVTQFGKPVTLSCSQTLNHNVMYWYQQKSSQAPKLLFHYYDKDFNNEADTPDNFQSRRPNTSFCFLDIRSPGLGDTAMYLCATSRGATPRSYNSPLHFGNGTRLTVT.

The chain carries TRBV2 and TRBJ1-4, with D hard to call. Germline CDR1 is SNHLY and CDR2 is FYNNEI. This CDR3 has 16 residues. Trimming took off 8 bases at V and 0 bases at J, with 16 bases between the two ends. CDR3 protein: CASSSPHGATNEKLFF. In nucleotides, the CDR3 is TGTGCCAGCTCGTCCCCTCACGGAGCAACTAATGAAAAACTGTTTTTT.

This clone was found a few times. The chain recombines TRBV25-1 with TRBJ2-2; 12 bases match TRBD2. V lost 4 bases to trimming and J lost 3 bases; unmatched junction nucleotides: 0. Per germline, CDR1 MGHDK and CDR2 SYGVNS. This CDR3 has 15 amino acids. The DNA for the CDR3 is TGTGCCAGCAGTGCTAGCGGGAGGGACACCGGGGAGCTGTTTTTT. Amino acids: CASSASGRDTGELFF.

This chain uses TRBV28 with TRBJ2-7, with a possible D match to TRBD2 (6 bases). The germline gives CDR1 MDHEN, CDR2 SYDVKM. This CDR3 has 16 residues. The V end was cut by 2 bases, the J end by 0 bases, with 14 bases between. This chain's CDR3 is CASSLGRGTSSYEQYF. CDR3 bases: TGTGCCAGCAGTTTAGGGCGGGGAACTAGCTCCTACGAGCAGTACTTC.

The J gene is TRBJ1-2, the V gene TRBV28; TRBD1 matches at 9 bases. Germline V gene lookup returns CDR1 MDHEN and CDR2 SYDVKM. Trimming removed 6 bases from V and 4 bases from J; junction bases left unmatched: 12. This CDR3 has 16 residues. The CDR3 loop is CASSQQGAGRSYGYTF. For the CDR3, the DNA is TGTGCCAGCAGCCAACAGGGGGCCGGGCGGAGCTATGGCTACACCTTC.

The chain is built from TRBV7-6 and TRBJ2-3, with D perhaps matching TRBD1 (6 bases). Per the germline V gene, CDR1 is SGHVS and CDR2 is FNYEAQ. With 2 bases removed from V and 2 bases from J, the gap between germline ends came to 8 bases. The CDR3 sequence is 14 residues long. CDR3 in amino acids: CASSLRTVTDTQYF. DNA of the CDR3: TGTGCCAGCAGCTTACGGACAGTCACAGATACGCAGTATTTT.

This chain uses TRBV7-9 with TRBJ1-1, with D hard to call. The CDR3 loop spans 16 amino acids. Germline-derived CDR1 and CDR2 are SEHNR and FQNEAQ (reference sequence). V shed 2 bases and J shed 0 bases, with 13 bases lying between them. The CDR3 DNA is TGTGCCAGCAGCTTACGGGAATTACAGTTGAACACTGAAGCTTTCTTT. Protein sequence: CASSLRELQLNTEAFF.

The chain employs TRBV10-3 and TRBJ1-1; D perhaps matches TRBD1 (6 bases). V was shortened by 2 bases and J by 7 bases, with 14 bases between the two germline ends. The CDR3 runs to 14 residues. Germline CDR1 reads ENHRY; CDR2 reads SYGVKD. The CDR3 DNA reads TGTGCCATCAGTGAGCCGGGACACCCATATGAAGCTTTCTTT. It encodes CAISEPGHPYEAFF.

This sequence joins TRBV11-2 and TRBJ2-7; 9 bases are shared with TRBD2. The germline V gene encodes CDR1 SGHAT and CDR2 FQNNGV. This CDR3 is 13 amino acids long. J was trimmed by 5 bases and V by 1 base; bases with no gene match: 0. The CDR3 DNA follows: TGTGCCAGCAGCTTAGGCGGGAGGGACGAGCAGTACTTC. It yields the protein CASSLGGRDEQYF.

This sequence joins TRBV10-3 and TRBJ2-4, with D perhaps TRBD2 (5 bases). Germline V gives CDR1 ENHRY, CDR2 SYGVKD. The V and J ends lost 11 bases and 0 bases respectively, with 20 bases between them. CDR3 length: 16 amino acids. CDR3 sequence: CAVRMWGVIAKNIQYF. The CDR3 DNA reads as TGTGCCGTTAGGATGTGGGGAGTTATAGCCAAAAACATTCAGTACTTC.

The rearrangement uses TRBV5-4 and TRBJ1-2; the D gene is possibly TRBD1 (5 bases). V was trimmed by 4 bases and J by 4 bases, leaving 17 bases between them. Germline CDR1 is SGHNT and CDR2 is YYREEE (reference sequence). The CDR3 is 15 amino acids. The DNA of the CDR3 is TGTGCCAGCAGCCCGTTTCGGGGGGGGTCCTATGGCTACACCTTC. Encoded protein: CASSPFRGGSYGYTF. The full variable domain, rest sourced from reference TRBV5-4 and TRBJ1-2, is ETGVTQSPTHLIKTRGQQVTLRCSSQSGHNTVSWYQQALGQGPQFIFQYYREEENGRGNFPPRFSGLQFPNYSSELNVNALELDDSALYLCASSPFRGGSYGYTFGSGTRLTVV.

The J gene is TRBJ2-2, the V gene TRBV10-1; possibly TRBD1 for D (6 bases). V lost 6 bases and J lost 4, with 12 bases in between. Per germline, CDR1 WNHNN and CDR2 SYGVQD (reference sequence). The CDR3 covers 14 residues. The DNA of the CDR3 is TGCGCCAGCAGCGACAGGAGATCCACCGGGGAGCTGTTTTTT. Encoded protein: CASSDRRSTGELFF.

This sequence joins TRBV25-1 and TRBJ1-1, with unresolved D. Germline V gene data show CDR1 as MGHDK and CDR2 as SYGVNS. Trimming removed 1 base at V and 3 bases at J, with 9 bases between. CDR3 size: 14 residues. In DNA form, the CDR3 reads TGTGCCAGCAGTGAATCTACGGGATACACTGAAGCTTTCTTT. This codes for CASSESTGYTEAFF.

V is TRBV28 and J is TRBJ2-2, with D unresolved. The CDR3 totals 12 residues. Germline V gene lookup returns CDR1 MDHEN and CDR2 SYDVKM. V was pared by 4 bases and J by 3 bases, with 3 bases between. The CDR3 DNA reads as TGTGCCAGCAGTTCGGACACCGGGGAGCTGTTTTTT. Translated: CASSSDTGELFF.

The chain is built from TRBV7-9 and TRBJ1-5; TRBD1 might be the D (6 bases). There are 14 residues in the CDR3. Per the germline V gene, CDR1 is SEHNR and CDR2 is FQNEAQ (reference sequence). V lost 5 bases and J lost 3, with 11 bases in between. The CDR3 loop reads CASSPTGYNQPQHF. CDR3 nucleotide sequence: TGTGCCAGCAGCCCGACAGGCTACAATCAGCCCCAGCATTTT.

The V and J genes are TRBV10-2 and TRBJ2-3; D is ambiguous. Germline-derived CDR1 and CDR2 are WSHSY and SAAADI. The CDR3 totals 14 residues. V was clipped by 2 bases and J by 0 bases, with 6 bases between them. The CDR3 DNA sequence: TGCGCCAGCAGTGAGATCACTAGCACAGATACGCAGTATTTT. Amino acids: CASSEITSTDTQYF.

V and J are TRBV27 and TRBJ1-1, with TRBD1 matching over 9 bases. Losses at the gene ends were 5 bases for V and 6 bases for J; bases not matched to a gene: 7. This CDR3 is built from 14 residues. Germline CDR1 MNHEY, CDR2 SMNVEV (reference sequence). Here the CDR3 reads CASSTHTGGSEAFF. The CDR3, as DNA: TGTGCCAGCAGTACCCACACAGGGGGCTCTGAAGCTTTCTTT.

The genes are TRBV7-2 and TRBJ1-3; no firm D call. V was pared by 1 base and J by 0 bases, with 7 bases between. CDR1 is SGHTA, CDR2 FQGNSA, per germline. The CDR3 spans 15 residues. CDR3 region: CASSLDKNSGNTIYF. The CDR3 region has the DNA TGTGCCAGCAGCTTAGACAAGAACTCTGGAAACACCATATATTTT.

CDR3: CASSSIAETNTGELFF. CDR3 nucleotides: TGTGCCAGCAGCTCCATAGCGGAGACGAACACCGGGGAGCTGTTTTTT. The rearrangement uses TRBV28 and TRBJ2-2; D is perhaps TRBD2 (6 bases). The germline gives CDR1 MDHEN, CDR2 SYDVKM. The CDR3 runs to 16 residues. Trimming took 6 bases from V and 0 from J, leaving 14 bases between them.

The rearrangement links TRBV19 to TRBJ1-5, with a weak D call TRBD1 (5 bases). Trimming shortened V by 0 bases and J by 8 bases, and 8 bases separated the two germline ends. Germline V lookup: CDR1 LNHDA, CDR2 SQIVND (reference sequence). The CDR3 is 13 amino acids. This CDR3 reads CASSIDPGEPQHF. In DNA form, the CDR3 reads TGTGCCAGTAGTATAGATCCGGGGGAGCCCCAGCATTTT.

J is TRBJ2-7 and V is TRBV28, with D possibly matching TRBD1 (6 bases). Germline CDR1 is MDHEN and CDR2 is SYDVKM. CDR3 length: 12 residues. Trimming shortened V by 6 bases and J by 7 bases, and 13 bases separated the two germline ends. The CDR3 sequence: CASSYREGEQYF. CDR3 nucleotide sequence: TGTGCCAGCAGCTACAGGGAAGGAGAGCAGTACTTC.

This rearrangement joins TRBV3-1 (or the pseudogene TRBV3-2) to TRBJ2-3, with 10 bases fitting TRBD2. The CDR3 loop spans 15 amino acids. Trimming at V came to 3 bases and at J to 1 base, leaving 1 base not matched to a gene. CDR1 is LGHDT and CDR2 is YNNKEL in the germline V gene (reference sequence). The CDR3 DNA sequence: TGTGCCAGCAGCCAGCTAGCGGGGGGCACAGATACGCAGTATTTT. It yields the protein CASSQLAGGTDTQYF.

This clone was observed a few times. The chain is built from TRBV28 and TRBJ2-2; D is undetermined. CDR1 is MDHEN and CDR2 is SYDVKM in the germline V gene. The CDR3 contains 13 residues. Trimming took 6 bases from V and 7 from J, leaving 12 bases between them. The CDR3 DNA is TGTGCCAGCAGAACCCCAGGTGTCGGGGAGCTGTTTTTT. Its translation: CASRTPGVGELFF.

This rearrangement joins TRBV19 to TRBJ2-1; maybe TRBD2 (5 bases). Germline V CDR1 and CDR2: LNHDA, SQIVND (reference sequence). Between the trimmed V and J ends, which lost 5 bases and 6 bases, there was a span of 20 bases. CDR3 length equals 16 residues. In DNA form, the CDR3 reads TGTGCCAGTAGTTACCCTCGGGGTAGCCCCTCCAATGAGCAGTTCTTC. It codes for CASSYPRGSPSNEQFF.